The 3 T cell receptor beta chains listed next were all sequenced from one sample in a study of identical twins. MiXCR, run by TCRdb on the 5' RACE reads, gives a single entry per CDR3 protein. The sample carries 1.5 million or so distinct CDR3 sequences, around a third recorded once. The sample was cord blood. The source of these receptors is a newborn girl in good health.

As to this clonotype: The junction shows a germline mismatch at one end, possibly a read error. The rearrangement links TRBV6-6 to TRBJ2-3; 8 nucleotides match TRBD2. The germline gives CDR1 MNHNY, CDR2 SVGAGI (reference sequence). This CDR3 has 17 residues. CDR3 DNA: TGTGCCTGCAGTTCACTCGAGGAGCGGGGGATCACAGATACGCAGTATTTT. Its translation: CACSSLEERGITDTQYF.

This clonotype appeared a few times. The rearrangement joins TRBV5-1 to TRBJ2-2; D is perhaps TRBD1 (6 bases). The CDR3 runs to 15 residues. V was shortened by 2 bases and J by 4 bases, with 12 bases between the two germline ends. Germline loops: CDR1 SGHRS, CDR2 YFSETQ. CDR3 coding DNA: TGCGCCAGCAGCTTTAAAGGGGGTAGCACCGGGGAGCTGTTTTTT. This encodes CASSFKGGSTGELFF.

Only a few counts were recorded for this clonotype. Here the CDR3 reads CASSPLAGKGQYF. In nucleotides, the CDR3 is TGTGCCAGCAGCCCCTTAGCGGGAAAGGGGCAGTATTTT. The chain recombines TRBV4-2 with TRBJ2-3, with 8 bases that match TRBD2. The length of the CDR3 is 13 residues. The germline V gene encodes CDR1 LGHNA and CDR2 YNFKEQ. After removal of 4 bases from V and 11 bases from J, the junction contained 8 bases not matched to a gene.